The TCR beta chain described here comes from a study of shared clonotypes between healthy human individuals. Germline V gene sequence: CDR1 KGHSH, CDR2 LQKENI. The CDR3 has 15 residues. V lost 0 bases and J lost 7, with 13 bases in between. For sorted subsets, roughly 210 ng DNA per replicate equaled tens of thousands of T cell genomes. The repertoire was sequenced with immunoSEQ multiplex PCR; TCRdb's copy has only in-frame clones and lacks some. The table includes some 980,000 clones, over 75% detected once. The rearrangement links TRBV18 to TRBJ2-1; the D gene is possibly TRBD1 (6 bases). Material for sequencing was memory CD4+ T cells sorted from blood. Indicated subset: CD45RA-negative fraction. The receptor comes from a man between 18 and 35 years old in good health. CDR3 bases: TGTGCCAGCTCACCACCAAGTAGGGGGAAGAATGAGCAGTTCTTC. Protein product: CASSPPSRGKNEQFF.